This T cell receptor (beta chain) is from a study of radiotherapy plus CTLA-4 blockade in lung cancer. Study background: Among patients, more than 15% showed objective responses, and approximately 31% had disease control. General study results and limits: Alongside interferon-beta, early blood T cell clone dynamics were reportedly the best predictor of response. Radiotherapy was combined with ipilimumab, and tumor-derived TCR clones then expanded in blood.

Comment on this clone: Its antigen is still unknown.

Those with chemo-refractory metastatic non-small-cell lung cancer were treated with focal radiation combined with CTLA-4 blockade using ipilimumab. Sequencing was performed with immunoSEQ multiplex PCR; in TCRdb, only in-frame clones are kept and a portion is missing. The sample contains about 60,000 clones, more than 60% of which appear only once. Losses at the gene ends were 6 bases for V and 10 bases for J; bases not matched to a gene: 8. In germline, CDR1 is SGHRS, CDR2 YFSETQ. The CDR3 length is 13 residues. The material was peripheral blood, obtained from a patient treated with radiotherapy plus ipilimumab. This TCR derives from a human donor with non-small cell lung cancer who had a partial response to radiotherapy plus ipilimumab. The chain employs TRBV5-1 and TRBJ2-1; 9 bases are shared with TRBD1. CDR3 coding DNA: TGCGCCAGCACCCGGGACAGGGACCCGGAGCAGTTCTTC. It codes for CASTRDRDPEQFF.